The 13 T cell receptor beta chains listed next were all sequenced from one sample in a study of blood T cell repertoires in COVID-19. Clones were sequenced by immunoSEQ multiplex PCR, and TCRdb holds only the in-frame ones, with some missing. This table holds about 280,000 clones, approximately 86% found once. Source material: peripheral blood. The receptor set was obtained from a woman younger than 45 who had recovered from COVID-19.

Here the CDR3 DNA reads TGCGCCAGCAGCCAAGTTAAGGGGGCGCTGGCCGGGGAGCTGTTTTTT. This codes for CASSQVKGALAGELFF. The chain has TRBV4-1 and TRBJ2-2; 7 positions match TRBD1. The CDR3 runs to 16 residues. Germline assignment: CDR1 MGHRA and CDR2 YSYEKL. The ends lost 1 base at V and 6 bases at J; junction bases unmatched: 8.

The gene calls are TRBV5-5 and TRBJ1-1; D call uncertain. The ends were cut back, 0 bases at V and 2 bases at J, with 5 bases in the middle. Germline-derived CDR1 and CDR2 are SGHKS and YYEKEE (reference sequence). The CDR3 is made up of 13 amino acids. The CDR3 DNA sequence: TGTGCCAGCAGCTTGGCCAGTAACACTGAAGCTTTCTTT. Residues: CASSLASNTEAFF.

CDR3 sequence reads: CASSSSPRRKNRGETF. The CDR3 coding sequence is TGTGCCAGCAGTTCTTCCCCCCGACGGAAGAATCGGGGGGAGACCTTC. This chain uses TRBV28 with TRBJ1-2; D perhaps matches TRBD1 (5 bases). Trimming cost V 4 bases and J 14 bases, with 29 bases left between them. The germline CDR1 and CDR2 sequences are MDHEN and SYDVKM. This CDR3 has 16 amino acids.

The V call is TRBV4-3, the J call TRBJ1-1; D remains ambiguous. The germline gives CDR1 LGHNA, CDR2 YSLEER. Deletions cut 4 bases from V and 1 base from J, with 10 bases between. The CDR3 is made up of 14 amino acids. The CDR3 DNA reads as TGCGCCAGCAGCCCACAAGCAGGGAACACTGAAGCTTTCTTT. It encodes CASSPQAGNTEAFF.

The rearrangement uses TRBV27 and TRBJ2-2; 8 bases map to TRBD2. Germline assignment: CDR1 MNHEY and CDR2 SMNVEV (reference sequence). The V gene end was trimmed by 11 bases and the J gene end by 1 base; junction bases not matched to a gene: 6. This CDR3 spans 14 amino acids. CDR3 DNA: TGTGCCTGCTCTAGCGGGTGGAACACCGGGGAGCTGTTTTTT. It translates to CACSSGWNTGELFF.

The chain is built from TRBV28 and TRBJ2-7; D gene unclear. Trimming removed 6 bases from V and 3 bases from J, with 12 bases in between. The CDR3 runs 13 residues. Germline-derived CDR1 and CDR2 are MDHEN and SYDVKM. The CDR3 nucleotides read TGTGCCAGCAGCCTAAACGCCGACTACGAGCAGTACTTC. It encodes CASSLNADYEQYF.

CDR3 region: CASSQGMGGISYNEQFF. CDR3 DNA: TGTGCCAGCAGCCAAGGTATGGGCGGGATTTCCTACAATGAGCAGTTCTTC. This chain connects TRBV4-2 to TRBJ2-1, with D tentatively TRBD2 (6 bases). The CDR3 runs 17 residues. Germline CDR1 and CDR2: LGHNA and YNFKEQ. Trimming left V 1 base short and J 1 base short, with 14 bases between.

This CDR3 reads CASSQGIESVREQYF. The DNA of the CDR3 is TGTGCCAGCAGCCAGGGCATCGAGTCTGTGCGCGAGCAGTACTTC. The rearrangement joins TRBV14 to TRBJ2-7; D is ambiguous. The CDR3 covers 15 residues. V was clipped by 3 bases and J by 6 bases, with 18 bases between them. The germline CDR1 and CDR2 sequences are SGHDN and FVKESK.

In its sample, this clone was seen once. The CDR3 sequence is CASSSQGGAWSYGYTF. CDR3 DNA: TGCGCCAGCAGCTCGCAGGGGGGCGCCTGGTCCTATGGCTACACCTTC. The genes are TRBV5-1 and TRBJ1-2; the match to TRBD1 covers 7 bases. J was trimmed by 4 bases and V by 3 bases; bases with no gene match: 12. Germline CDR1 reads SGHRS; CDR2 reads YFSETQ. CDR3 length equals 16 residues.

V usage is TRBV28 and J usage is TRBJ1-2; 9 bases map to TRBD1. CDR1 MDHEN and CDR2 SYDVKM come from the germline V gene. Trimming cost V 7 bases and J 8 bases; bases outside gene matches: 14. CDR3 length: 15 amino acids. The CDR3, as DNA: TGTGCCAGCATCGAAACAGGGACAGGGCCGGGCGGCTACACCTTC. It specifies CASIETGTGPGGYTF.

The chain employs TRBV29-1 and TRBJ1-1, with D perhaps TRBD1 (5 bases). Germline assignment: CDR1 SQVTM and CDR2 ANQGSEA. Trimming left V 7 bases short and J 10 bases short, with 16 bases between. The CDR3 spans 11 residues. CDR3 nucleotide sequence: TGCAGCGCCCCGGTAGGGGCCGGAGCTTTCTTT. Protein sequence: CSAPVGAGAFF.

This clone was recorded once. The chain joins TRBV4-1 to TRBJ2-3; D perhaps matches TRBD2 (7 bases). CDR1 MGHRA and CDR2 YSYEKL come from the germline V gene. V lost 3 bases and J lost 6, with 16 bases in between. The CDR3 runs 15 residues. CDR3 sequence: CASSQGRGVVDTQYF. The CDR3 bases are TGCGCCAGCAGCCAGGGGAGGGGGGTGGTGGATACGCAGTATTTT.

The chain carries TRBV6-5 and TRBJ2-4; 11 nucleotides line up with TRBD1. The V and J ends lost 7 bases and 4 bases, in that order; junction bases with no gene match: 6. CDR3 size: 15 residues. Germline lookup yields CDR1 MNHEY and CDR2 SVGAGI. The CDR3 nucleotides read TGTGCCAGCAACCACCGGGACAGGGGGAAAAACATTCAGTACTTC. This sequence encodes CASNHRDRGKNIQYF.